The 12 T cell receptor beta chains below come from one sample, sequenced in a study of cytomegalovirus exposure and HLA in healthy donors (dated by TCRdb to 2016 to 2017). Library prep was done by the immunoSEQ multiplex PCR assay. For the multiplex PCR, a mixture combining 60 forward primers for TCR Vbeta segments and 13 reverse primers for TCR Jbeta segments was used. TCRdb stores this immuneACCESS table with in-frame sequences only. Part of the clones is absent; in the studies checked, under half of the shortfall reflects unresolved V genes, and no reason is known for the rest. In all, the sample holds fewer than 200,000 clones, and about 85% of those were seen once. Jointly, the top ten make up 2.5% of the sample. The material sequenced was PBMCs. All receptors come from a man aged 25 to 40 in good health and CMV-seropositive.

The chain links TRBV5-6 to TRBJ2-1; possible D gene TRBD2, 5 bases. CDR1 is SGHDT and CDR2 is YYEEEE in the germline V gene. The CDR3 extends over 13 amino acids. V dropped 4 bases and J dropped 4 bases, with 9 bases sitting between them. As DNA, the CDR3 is TGTGCCAGCAGCCCCCGACTATACAATGAGCAGTTCTTC. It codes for CASSPRLYNEQFF.

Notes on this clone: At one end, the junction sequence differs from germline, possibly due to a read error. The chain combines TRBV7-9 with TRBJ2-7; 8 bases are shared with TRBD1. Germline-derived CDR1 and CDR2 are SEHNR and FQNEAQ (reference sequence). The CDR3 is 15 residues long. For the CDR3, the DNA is TGTTCCAGCAGCTTAGGACAGGGAAGCTCCTACGAGCAGTACTTC. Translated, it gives CSSSLGQGSSYEQYF.

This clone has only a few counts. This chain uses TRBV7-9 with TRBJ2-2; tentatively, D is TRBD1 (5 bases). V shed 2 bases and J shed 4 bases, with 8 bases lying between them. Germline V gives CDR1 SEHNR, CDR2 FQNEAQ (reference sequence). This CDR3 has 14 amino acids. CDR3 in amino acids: CASSLRRGTGELFF. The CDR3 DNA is TGTGCCAGCAGCTTAAGAAGGGGCACCGGGGAGCTGTTTTTT.

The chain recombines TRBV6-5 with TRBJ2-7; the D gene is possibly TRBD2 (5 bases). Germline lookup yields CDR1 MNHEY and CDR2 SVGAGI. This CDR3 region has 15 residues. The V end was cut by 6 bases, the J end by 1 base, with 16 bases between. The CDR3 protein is CASRAPGVRSYEQYF. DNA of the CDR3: TGTGCCAGCAGGGCTCCCGGGGTAAGGTCCTACGAGCAGTACTTC.

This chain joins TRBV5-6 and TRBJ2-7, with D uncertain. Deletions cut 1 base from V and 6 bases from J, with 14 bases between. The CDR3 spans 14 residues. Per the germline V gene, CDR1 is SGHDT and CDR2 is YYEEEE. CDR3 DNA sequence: TGTGCCAGCAGCTTGTGGGCCTCCCAACGCGAGCAGTACGTC. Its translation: CASSLWASQREQYV.

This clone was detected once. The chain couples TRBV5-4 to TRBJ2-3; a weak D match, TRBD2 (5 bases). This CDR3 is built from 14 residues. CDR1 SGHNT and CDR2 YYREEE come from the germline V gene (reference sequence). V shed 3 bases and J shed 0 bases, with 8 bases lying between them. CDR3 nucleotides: TGTGCCAGCAGCTACGGGGTTAGCACAGATACGCAGTATTTT. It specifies CASSYGVSTDTQYF.

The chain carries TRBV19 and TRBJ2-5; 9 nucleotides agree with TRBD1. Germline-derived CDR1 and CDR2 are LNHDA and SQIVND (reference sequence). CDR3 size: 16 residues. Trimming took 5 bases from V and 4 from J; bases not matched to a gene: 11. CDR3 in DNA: TGTGCCAGTAGTGCCCACCGGACAGGGGTGGGAGAGACCCAGTACTTC. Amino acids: CASSAHRTGVGETQYF.

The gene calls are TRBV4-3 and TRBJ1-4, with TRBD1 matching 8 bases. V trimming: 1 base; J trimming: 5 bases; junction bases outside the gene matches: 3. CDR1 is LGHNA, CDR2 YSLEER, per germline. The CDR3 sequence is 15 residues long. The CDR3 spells CASSQVGTGNEKLFF. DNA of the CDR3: TGCGCCAGCAGCCAAGTGGGGACAGGAAATGAAAAACTGTTTTTT.

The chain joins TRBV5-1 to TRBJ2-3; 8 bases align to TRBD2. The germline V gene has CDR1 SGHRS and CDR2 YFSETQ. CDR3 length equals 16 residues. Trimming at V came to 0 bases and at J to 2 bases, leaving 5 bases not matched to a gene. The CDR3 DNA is TGCGCCAGCAGCTTGGCCTCGCGGGGGGACACAGATACGCAGTATTTT. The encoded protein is CASSLASRGDTDTQYF.

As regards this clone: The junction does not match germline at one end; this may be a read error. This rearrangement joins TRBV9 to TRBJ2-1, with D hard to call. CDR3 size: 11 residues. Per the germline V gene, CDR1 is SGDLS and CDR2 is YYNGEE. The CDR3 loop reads CASSAYPNVIF. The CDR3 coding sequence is TGTGCCAGCAGCGCCTATCCAAATGTTATCTTC. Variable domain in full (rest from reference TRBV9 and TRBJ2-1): DSGVTQTPKHLITATGQRVTLRCSPRSGDLSVYWYQQSLDQGLQFLIQYYNGEERAKGNILERFSAQQFPDLHSELNLSSLELGDSALYFCASSAYPNVIFGPGTRLTVL.

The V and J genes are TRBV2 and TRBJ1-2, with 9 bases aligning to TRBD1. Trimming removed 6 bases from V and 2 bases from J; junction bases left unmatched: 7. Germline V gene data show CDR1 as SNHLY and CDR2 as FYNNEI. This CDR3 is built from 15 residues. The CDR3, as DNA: TGTGCCAGCAGGAGCCGGACAGGGGAAAACTATGGCTACACCTTC. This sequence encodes CASRSRTGENYGYTF.

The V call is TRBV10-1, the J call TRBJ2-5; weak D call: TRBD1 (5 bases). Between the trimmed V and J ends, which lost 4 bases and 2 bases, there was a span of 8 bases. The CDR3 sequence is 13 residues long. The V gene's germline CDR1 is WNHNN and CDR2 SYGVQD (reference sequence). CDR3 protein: CASSVQVQETQYF. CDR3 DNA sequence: TGCGCCAGCAGTGTACAGGTGCAAGAGACCCAGTACTTC.